The next 26 T cell receptor beta chains were all read from a single sample in a study of blood T cell repertoires in COVID-19. Generated by immunoSEQ multiplex PCR, the TCRdb table keeps only in-frame clones and is missing some. The sample includes fewer than 350,000 clones, about 86% seen only once; the top ten take about 1.9%. Source material: peripheral blood. These receptors came from a woman aged 25-40 years who had recovered from COVID-19.

J is TRBJ2-7 and V is TRBV5-4; 12 bases fit TRBD1. There are 15 residues in the CDR3. Germline lookup yields CDR1 SGHNT and CDR2 YYREEE (reference sequence). The J segment lost 5 bases and the V segment lost 2 bases, leaving 5 bases of the junction unmatched. CDR3 nucleotides: TGTGCCAGCAGCTTCGTGGGACAGGGGGCTGACGAGCAGTACTTC. As protein: CASSFVGQGADEQYF.

The chain uses TRBV25-1 and TRBJ2-3; 13 bases are shared with TRBD2. Germline V lookup: CDR1 MGHDK, CDR2 SYGVNS. V dropped 5 bases and J dropped 8; count of bases not matched to a gene: 10. The CDR3 loop spans 16 amino acids. Here the CDR3 DNA reads TGTGCCAGCAGTCTCCCCACTAGCGGGGGGGTTAGTACGCAGTATTTT. Translated, it gives CASSLPTSGGVSTQYF.

To note about this clone: Its ends do not fully match the called genes, so a read error is possible. The chain links TRBV7-7 to TRBJ2-2; no clear D gene. CDR1 SSHAT and CDR2 FNYEAQ come from the germline V gene (reference sequence). CDR3 length: 14 residues. CDR3 sequence reads: CASSLGENTGELFF. CDR3 coding DNA: TGTGCTAGCAGCTTAGGAGAGAACACCGGGGAGCTGTTTTTT.

The chain uses TRBV15 and TRBJ2-2; 7 nucleotides agree with TRBD2. The CDR3 runs to 15 residues. CDR1 is LNHNV, CDR2 YYDKDF, per germline (reference sequence). V dropped 3 bases and J dropped 5; count of bases not matched to a gene: 6. The CDR3, as DNA: TGTGCCACCAGCAGGGGGAGGGCACGGACCGGGGAGCTGTTTTTT. Its protein product is CATSRGRARTGELFF.

The chain uses TRBV11-2 and TRBJ2-7; D uncertain. Per germline, CDR1 SGHAT and CDR2 FQNNGV. V was pared by 3 bases and J by 1 base, with 7 bases between. This CDR3 is 13 amino acids long. CDR3 loop: CASSFIRSYEQYF. The CDR3 DNA reads TGTGCCAGCAGCTTCATCAGGTCCTACGAGCAGTACTTC.

The chain is built from TRBV5-5 and TRBJ1-4; TRBD1 matches at 7 bases. V was pared by 1 base and J by 7 bases, with 7 bases of the junction left unmatched. This CDR3 has 15 residues. Germline CDR1 and CDR2: SGHKS and YYEKEE (reference sequence). CDR3 nucleotides: TGTGCCAGCAGCTTGACAACAGGGGTGGTTGAAAAACTGTTTTTT. This gives the protein CASSLTTGVVEKLFF.

The CDR3, as DNA: TGTGCCAGCAGCCCAAGCGGGACAGGGGCCTACGAGCAGTACTTC. It encodes CASSPSGTGAYEQYF. The chain links TRBV7-2 to TRBJ2-7, with 10 bases matching TRBD1. The CDR3 extends over 15 amino acids. Per the germline V gene, CDR1 is SGHTA and CDR2 is FQGNSA. V gave up 5 bases and J gave up 2 bases; unmatched junction bases: 6.

V is TRBV28 and J is TRBJ2-1; TRBD1 aligns across 11 bases. The CDR3 has 15 amino acids. Losses at the gene ends were 3 bases for V and 5 bases for J; bases not matched to a gene: 3. CDR1 and CDR2 (germline): MDHEN, SYDVKM. CDR3 protein: CASSLWGQGDNEQFF. The CDR3 DNA sequence: TGTGCCAGCAGTTTGTGGGGACAGGGGGACAATGAGCAGTTCTTC.

V is TRBV30 and J is TRBJ2-2; tentative D call: TRBD2 (6 bases). CDR1 and CDR2 from the germline V gene are GTSNPN and SVGIG (reference sequence). The CDR3 consists of 13 residues. The V gene lost 0 bases and the J gene lost 6 bases, with 8 bases spanning the gap. For the CDR3, the DNA is TGTGCCTGGAGTGTAGGAGGGGCCGGGGAGCTGTTTTTT. Its protein product is CAWSVGGAGELFF.

V usage is TRBV27 and J usage is TRBJ1-2, with no clear D. Trimming took 2 bases from V and 4 from J, leaving 11 bases between them. The CDR3 covers 14 residues. Germline CDR1 reads MNHEY; CDR2 reads SMNVEV (reference sequence). CDR3 DNA sequence: TGTGCCAGCAGTTTAACGAGGATAGGCTATGGCTACACCTTC. Protein: CASSLTRIGYGYTF.

This chain joins TRBV19 and TRBJ2-1; possible D gene TRBD2, 6 bases. The V and J ends lost 3 bases and 2 bases respectively, with 11 bases between them. The CDR3 totals 15 residues. Germline-derived CDR1 and CDR2 are LNHDA and SQIVND (reference sequence). The CDR3 DNA reads as TGTGCCAGTAGTATTCTAGCGACCCCCTACAATGAGCAGTTCTTC. This gives the protein CASSILATPYNEQFF.

J is TRBJ1-1 and V is TRBV19; no clear D gene. This CDR3 spans 14 amino acids. Trimming removed 7 bases at V and 2 bases at J, with 14 bases between. CDR1 LNHDA and CDR2 SQIVND come from the germline V gene (reference sequence). CDR3 region: CASKGWQVNTEAFF. The CDR3 DNA reads TGTGCCAGTAAAGGTTGGCAGGTCAACACTGAAGCTTTCTTT. The full variable domain, with the rest looked up from reference TRBV19 and TRBJ1-1, is DGGITQSPKYLFRKEGQNVTLSCEQNLNHDAMYWYRQDPGQGLRLIYYSQIVNDFQKGDIAEGYSVSREKKESFPLTVTSAQKNPTAFYLCASKGWQVNTEAFFGQGTRLTVV.

The chain recombines TRBV5-6 with TRBJ2-7; D gene uncertain. V lost 4 bases and J 0 bases, leaving 8 bases between the germline ends. The CDR3 contains 13 residues. Germline V gene sequence: CDR1 SGHDT, CDR2 YYEEEE. The CDR3, as DNA: TGTGCCAGCAGCCCTGGAGACTCCTACGAGCAGTACTTC. Translation: CASSPGDSYEQYF.

The chain joins TRBV5-6 to TRBJ2-2; D is undetermined. Germline CDR1 reads SGHDT; CDR2 reads YYEEEE. Deletions cut 1 base from V and 0 bases from J, with 7 bases between. The CDR3 spans 15 residues. The CDR3 DNA is TGTGCCAGCAGCTTGATGGGCCCGAACACCGGGGAGCTGTTTTTT. Translating gives CASSLMGPNTGELFF.

The chain uses TRBV5-1 and TRBJ2-5; TRBD2 aligns across 7 bases. CDR1 and CDR2 (germline): SGHRS, YFSETQ. The CDR3 is 15 amino acids. The V and J ends lost 7 bases and 2 bases, in that order; junction bases with no gene match: 11. The CDR3 here is CASALTSPGQETQYF. DNA for the CDR3: TGCGCCAGCGCCTTGACTAGCCCCGGGCAAGAGACCCAGTACTTC.

The chain recombines TRBV9 with TRBJ1-3, with D possibly being TRBD1 (5 bases). CDR1 is SGDLS, CDR2 YYNGEE, per germline. The CDR3 is made up of 16 amino acids. V was shortened by 1 base and J by 0 bases, with 11 bases between the two germline ends. The CDR3: CASSVNIGASGNTIYF. The CDR3 nucleotides read TGTGCCAGCAGCGTAAATATAGGGGCCTCTGGAAACACCATATATTTT.

The V gene is TRBV19, the J gene TRBJ1-2, with 8 nucleotides matching TRBD1. Trimming cost V 3 bases and J 7 bases; bases outside gene matches: 13. The CDR3 loop spans 16 amino acids. CDR1 and CDR2 (germline): LNHDA, SQIVND (reference sequence). The CDR3 loop reads CASSILPTGESPGYTF. In DNA, the CDR3 is TGTGCCAGTAGTATCCTCCCGACAGGGGAAAGCCCTGGCTACACCTTC.

This chain connects TRBV3-1 (or the pseudogene TRBV3-2) to TRBJ2-1; D uncertain. V was cut by 4 bases and J by 7 bases, with 11 bases left in between. Germline V CDR1 and CDR2: LGHDT, YNNKEL (reference sequence). The length of the CDR3 is 13 residues. CDR3 DNA: TGTGCCAGCAGCCTCCCCCGTGAGAATGAGCAGTTCTTC. The encoded protein is CASSLPRENEQFF.

This chain connects TRBV6-5 to TRBJ2-7, with D perhaps TRBD1 (5 bases). This CDR3 is built from 13 residues. Trimming left V 2 bases short and J 6 bases short, with 11 bases between. Germline CDR1 MNHEY, CDR2 SVGAGI. CDR3 DNA: TGTGCCAGCAGTTACATCAGGGAACGCGAGCAGTACTTC. It codes for CASSYIREREQYF.

The J gene is TRBJ1-4, the V gene TRBV28, with D hard to call. CDR1 is MDHEN and CDR2 is SYDVKM in the germline V gene. The CDR3 totals 17 residues. V was clipped by 1 base and J by 0 bases, with 12 bases between them. The CDR3 nucleotides read TGTGCCAGCAGTTTATACGGCCCGGGAGCAACTAATGAAAAACTGTTTTTT. As protein: CASSLYGPGATNEKLFF.

This clone was recorded a few times. This sample includes further DNA sequences coding for the same CDR3. The chain combines TRBV28 with TRBJ2-7; 10 bases map to TRBD1. Per germline, CDR1 MDHEN and CDR2 SYDVKM. The CDR3 length is 14 residues. Trimming at V came to 2 bases and at J to 5 bases, leaving 3 bases not matched to a gene. The CDR3 loop is CASSLDRGQNEQYF. CDR3 nucleotide sequence: TGTGCCAGCAGTTTAGACAGGGGGCAGAACGAGCAGTACTTC. Combining the CDR3 with reference TRBV28 and TRBJ2-7 gives the whole variable domain DVKVTQSSRYLVKRTGEKVFLECVQDMDHENMFWYRQDPGLGLRLIYFSYDVKMKEKGDIPEGYSVSREKKERFSLILESASTNQTSMYLCASSLDRGQNEQYFGPGTRLTVT.

This chain uses TRBV29-1 with TRBJ1-2, with 8 bases that match TRBD1. Trimming took 6 bases from V and 6 from J; bases not matched to a gene: 9. CDR1 is SQVTM, CDR2 ANQGSEA, per germline. This CDR3 has 13 residues. The CDR3 DNA reads TGCAGCGTGGACGGGACAGGATCCCATGGCTACACCTTC. Translating gives CSVDGTGSHGYTF. The variable domain in full, with the rest retrieved from reference TRBV29-1 and TRBJ1-2, is SAVISQKPSRDICQRGTSLTIQCQVDSQVTMMFWYRQQPGQSLTLIATANQGSEATYESGFVIDKFPISRPNLTFSTLTVSNMSPEDSSIYLCSVDGTGSHGYTFGSGTRLTVV.

Written as DNA, the CDR3 is TGTGCCAGTCTCCCCGGGGACAGCTCCTACGAGCAGTACTTC. This gives the protein CASLPGDSSYEQYF. The J gene is TRBJ2-7, the V gene TRBV2, with 7 nucleotides matching TRBD1. Germline values: CDR1 SNHLY, CDR2 FYNNEI. CDR3 length: 14 amino acids. V lost 9 bases to trimming and J lost 0 bases; unmatched junction nucleotides: 8.

The chain links TRBV11-3 to TRBJ2-4; D uncertain. The CDR3 is 14 residues long. CDR1 and CDR2 from the germline V gene are SGHNT and YENEEA. The V end lost 5 bases, the J end lost 2 bases, and 10 bases lay between the germline ends. The CDR3 reads CASSPHCTKNIQYF. The CDR3 DNA sequence: TGTGCCAGCAGCCCCCACTGCACCAAAAACATTCAGTACTTC.

The CDR3 loop reads CASSSRGSGRSYEQYF. In DNA, the CDR3 is TGTGCCAGCAGTTCGCGAGGGAGCGGGAGGTCCTACGAGCAGTACTTC. The chain is built from TRBV28 and TRBJ2-7, with 9 bases lining up with TRBD2. Trimming at V came to 4 bases and at J to 1 base, leaving 8 bases not matched to a gene. Germline V gives CDR1 MDHEN, CDR2 SYDVKM. CDR3 length: 16 amino acids.

J is TRBJ1-2 and V is TRBV4-2, with TRBD1 as a possible D gene (5 bases). Germline V CDR1 and CDR2: LGHNA, YNFKEQ. This CDR3 region has 15 residues. V was clipped by 0 bases and J by 8 bases, with 16 bases between them. CDR3 protein: CASSQDIRNQGGYTF. In nucleotides, the CDR3 is TGTGCCAGCAGCCAAGATATCCGTAATCAGGGCGGCTACACCTTC.